What follows is one T cell receptor (beta chain) and its context. The protocol was immunoSEQ multiplex PCR, while the TCRdb copy is restricted to in-frame clones and leaves out a portion. The sample holds 100,000 to 150,000 clones, roughly 88% seen once. This entry belongs to a study of blood T cell repertoires in COVID-19. Background on the study: Samples taken during acute and convalescent COVID-19 were collected in the United States, Italy and Spain. In each case, the material was cDNA or gDNA derived from T cells, B-cell-depleted T cells, or PBMCs.

Trimming removed 2 bases at V and 3 bases at J, with 14 bases between. The CDR3 runs 15 residues. The germline gives CDR1 SGHTA, CDR2 FQGNSA. This receptor was obtained from a man between 45 and 60 years old with acute or convalescent COVID-19. The sample was peripheral blood. V usage is TRBV7-2 and J usage is TRBJ2-7, with a weak D call TRBD2 (5 bases). CDR3 in amino acids: CASSLLRGNLYEQYF. The CDR3 DNA reads TGTGCCAGCAGCTTATTACGAGGGAACCTCTACGAGCAGTACTTC.